The 26 T cell receptor beta chains listed next were all sequenced from one sample in a study of blood T cell repertoires in COVID-19. Sequencing used immunoSEQ multiplex PCR; TCRdb keeps in-frame clones, though not all of them. The profile covers roughly 180,000 clones, with around 79% appearing a single time and roughly 17% taken by the ten largest. Material for sequencing was peripheral blood. These receptors were obtained from a man between 60 and 75 years old with active or convalescent COVID-19.

The CDR3 sequence: CASTRGGAYEQYF. The CDR3 bases are TGTGCCAGCACCCGCGGGGGGGCGTACGAGCAGTACTTC. The chain couples TRBV28 to TRBJ2-7, with 9 positions matching TRBD2. Germline V gene lookup returns CDR1 MDHEN and CDR2 SYDVKM. CDR3 size: 13 residues. V lost 7 bases, J lost 4 bases, and 5 bases stayed unmatched.

The rearrangement joins TRBV19 to TRBJ2-2; maybe TRBD1 (6 bases). The CDR3 spans 15 residues. Trimming shortened V by 5 bases and J by 5 bases, and 15 bases separated the two germline ends. Germline assignment: CDR1 LNHDA and CDR2 SQIVND (reference sequence). Here the CDR3 reads CASSPRTDPTGELFF. The CDR3 region has the DNA TGTGCCAGTAGTCCGCGGACAGACCCGACCGGGGAGCTGTTTTTT.

In this sample, this clone turned up a few times. V usage is TRBV7-2 and J usage is TRBJ2-1, with 7 bases identical to TRBD1. The CDR3 length is 16 residues. The germline CDR1 and CDR2 sequences are SGHTA and FQGNSA. The junction had 15 bases not matched to a gene; V was cut back by 5 bases and J by 8 bases. CDR3 sequence reads: CASSVPGTVVFDEQFF. CDR3 sequence (DNA): TGTGCCAGCAGCGTACCCGGGACAGTGGTCTTTGATGAGCAGTTCTTC.

The rearrangement joins TRBV28 to TRBJ1-1; D not certain. The CDR3 extends over 15 amino acids. The germline V gene encodes CDR1 MDHEN and CDR2 SYDVKM. Between the trimmed V and J ends, which lost 6 bases and 4 bases, there was a span of 18 bases. CDR3 bases: TGTGCCAGCAGGTCAGGCGGGGATTCGATCACTGAAGCTTTCTTT. It specifies CASRSGGDSITEAFF.

This chain joins TRBV7-9 and TRBJ1-1; D call uncertain. V dropped 4 bases and J dropped 6 bases, with 12 bases sitting between them. This CDR3 contains 13 residues. In germline, CDR1 is SEHNR, CDR2 FQNEAQ (reference sequence). DNA of the CDR3: TGTGCCAGCAGCTGGGCGTCTACTCCTGAAGCTTTCTTT. It codes for CASSWASTPEAFF.

The rearrangement uses TRBV3-1 (or the pseudogene TRBV3-2) and TRBJ2-3, with TRBD1 matching 11 bases. The germline V gene has CDR1 LGHDT and CDR2 YNNKEL (reference sequence). V shed 4 bases and J 3 bases; nucleotides not matched to a gene: 15. This CDR3 spans 19 amino acids. CDR3 nucleotides: TGTGCCAGCAGCCCGCCCTTGACTCCAGGGACAGGGGGAACAGATACGCAGTATTTT. It translates to CASSPPLTPGTGGTDTQYF.

J is TRBJ1-1 and V is TRBV28; TRBD1 agrees at 9 bases. The CDR3 has 16 amino acids. Germline CDR1 is MDHEN and CDR2 is SYDVKM. V lost 6 bases, J lost 4 bases, and 12 bases stayed unmatched. The CDR3 reads CASSRVGQGEFTEAFF. The CDR3 nucleotides are TGTGCCAGCAGCCGAGTGGGACAGGGCGAGTTCACTGAAGCTTTCTTT.

Concerning this clone itself: Other DNA sequences in the same sample also yield this CDR3. The chain couples TRBV11-3 to TRBJ1-1, with D possibly TRBD1 on 5 matching bases. From germline, CDR1 is SGHNT and CDR2 YENEEA. V was trimmed by 1 base and J by 0 bases, leaving 6 bases between them. The CDR3 contains 14 residues. CDR3 bases: TGTGCCAGCAGCTTAGGGGGCGTGAACACTGAAGCTTTCTTT. This sequence encodes CASSLGGVNTEAFF.

The table lists this clone with a count of one. The chain employs TRBV14 and TRBJ1-2; the D gene is possibly TRBD1 (5 bases). CDR1 and CDR2 from the germline V gene are SGHDN and FVKESK. V gave up 0 bases and J gave up 4 bases, with 15 bases separating them. The CDR3 is 16 amino acids. The CDR3 sequence: CASSQETRGDRYGYTF. The CDR3 DNA is TGTGCCAGCAGCCAAGAAACCCGCGGGGACCGCTATGGCTACACCTTC.

The chain combines TRBV2 with TRBJ1-1; D is ambiguous. V gave up 8 bases and J gave up 1 base, with 11 bases separating them. The CDR3 runs to 13 residues. The germline V gene has CDR1 SNHLY and CDR2 FYNNEI. CDR3 amino acids: CASRDTPNTEAFF. The CDR3 DNA follows: TGTGCCAGCCGAGACACGCCGAACACTGAAGCTTTCTTT.

V usage is TRBV9 and J usage is TRBJ1-4, with TRBD1 identical over 7 bases. The germline gives CDR1 SGDLS, CDR2 YYNGEE. The CDR3 spans 18 residues. The V gene end was trimmed by 2 bases and the J gene end by 0 bases; junction bases not matched to a gene: 10. The CDR3 DNA reads as TGTGCCAGCAGCGTCGTCGGGGGACAGAGGTCAACTAATGAAAAACTGTTTTTT. It specifies CASSVVGGQRSTNEKLFF.

This clone occurred a few times. The rearrangement uses TRBV6-5 and TRBJ1-5, with D possibly matching TRBD1 (5 bases). The CDR3 totals 14 residues. The V end lost 0 bases, the J end lost 7 bases, and 10 bases lay between the germline ends. Germline V CDR1 and CDR2: MNHEY, SVGAGI. The CDR3 spells CASSYSRGFQPQHF. The CDR3 bases are TGTGCCAGCAGTTACTCTAGGGGTTTCCAGCCCCAGCATTTT.

This chain joins TRBV6-1 and TRBJ2-1, with D maybe TRBD2 (6 bases). The V gene's germline CDR1 is MNHNS and CDR2 SASEGT. The CDR3 totals 15 residues. The V end was cut by 1 base, the J end by 5 bases, with 12 bases between. The CDR3 here is CASSEDGRRNNEQFF. The CDR3 bases are TGTGCCAGCAGTGAAGATGGGAGGAGGAACAATGAGCAGTTCTTC.

The V gene is TRBV18, the J gene TRBJ2-3; D unclear. V was trimmed by 6 bases and J by 4 bases, leaving 8 bases between them. CDR1 is KGHSH and CDR2 is LQKENI in the germline V gene. The CDR3 loop spans 12 amino acids. CDR3 in amino acids: CASSREADTQYF. The CDR3 DNA sequence: TGTGCCAGCTCCCGTGAGGCAGATACGCAGTATTTT.

This clone was seen only once. The rearrangement uses TRBV5-4 and TRBJ1-1, with D possibly matching TRBD1 (5 bases). Per germline, CDR1 SGHNT and CDR2 YYREEE (reference sequence). Between the trimmed V and J ends, which lost 5 bases and 1 base, there was a span of 18 bases. The CDR3 extends over 16 amino acids. The CDR3 DNA follows: TGTGCCAGCAGTTTAAAACAGCAGGGCGGGAACACTGAAGCTTTCTTT. It codes for CASSLKQQGGNTEAFF.

This clone was counted a few times. The chain is built from TRBV29-1 and TRBJ2-7; D is uncertain. The V end was cut by 4 bases, the J end by 6 bases, with 10 bases between. The CDR3 spans 11 residues. Germline assignment: CDR1 SQVTM and CDR2 ANQGSEA. CDR3 nucleotide sequence: TGCAGCGTTGCGGTGCCTGGCGAGCAGTACTTC. This sequence encodes CSVAVPGEQYF.

In regard to this clone: This same CDR3 is encoded by further DNA sequences in the sample. The chain has TRBV5-4 and TRBJ1-1, with D possibly being TRBD1 (5 bases). The V gene lost 5 bases and the J gene lost 1 base, with 9 bases spanning the gap. CDR1 is SGHNT, CDR2 YYREEE, per germline (reference sequence). This CDR3 has 13 amino acids. CDR3 coding DNA: TGTGCCAGCAGTTACGACAGGAACACTGAAGCTTTCTTT. Translating it yields CASSYDRNTEAFF.

The genes are TRBV7-3 and TRBJ2-1, with TRBD2 identical over 7 bases. Germline lookup yields CDR1 SGHTA and CDR2 FQGTGA. CDR3 length: 15 amino acids. V lost 0 bases and J lost 5; bases outside the gene matches: 4. CDR3 residues: CASSLTTSYNNEQFF. The CDR3 nucleotides are TGTGCCAGCAGCTTAACGACTAGCTACAACAATGAGCAGTTCTTC.

V and J are TRBV5-1 and TRBJ2-7, with 10 nucleotides matching TRBD1. V gave up 4 bases and J gave up 0 bases; unmatched junction bases: 10. The CDR3 loop spans 17 amino acids. The germline CDR1 and CDR2 sequences are SGHRS and YFSETQ. CDR3 sequence (DNA): TGCGCCAGCAGCACCGGGACAGGGGTCGCCCTCTCCTACGAGCAGTACTTC. Translated: CASSTGTGVALSYEQYF.

The V gene is TRBV6-5, the J gene TRBJ1-4, with 8 positions matching TRBD1. Germline values: CDR1 MNHEY, CDR2 SVGAGI. Losses at the gene ends were 5 bases for V and 6 bases for J; bases not matched to a gene: 5. The CDR3 extends over 14 amino acids. CDR3 bases: TGTGCCAGCAGTCCAGGGGGCCGGGATGAAAAACTGTTTTTT. As protein: CASSPGGRDEKLFF.

The chain joins TRBV9 to TRBJ1-5; tentative D call: TRBD1 (5 bases). Trimming left V 0 bases short and J 7 bases short, with 11 bases between. The CDR3 has 14 amino acids. Germline V CDR1 and CDR2: SGDLS, YYNGEE. The CDR3 coding sequence is TGTGCCAGCAGCGTAGGGACATTAGGACAGCCCCAGCATTTT. Translated: CASSVGTLGQPQHF. The whole variable domain, filled in from reference TRBV9 and TRBJ1-5, reads DSGVTQTPKHLITATGQRVTLRCSPRSGDLSVYWYQQSLDQGLQFLIQYYNGEERAKGNILERFSAQQFPDLHSELNLSSLELGDSALYFCASSVGTLGQPQHFGDGTRLSIL.

The rearrangement joins TRBV7-3 to TRBJ1-2; D is undetermined. Trimming shortened V by 5 bases and J by 6 bases, and 13 bases separated the two germline ends. CDR1 is SGHTA and CDR2 is FQGTGA in the germline V gene. This CDR3 spans 13 amino acids. The CDR3 coding sequence is TGTGCCAGCAGCCCCTCCCGGGGAGATGGCTACACCTTC. It translates to CASSPSRGDGYTF. Filled out from reference TRBV7-3 and TRBJ1-2, the complete variable domain reads GAGVSQTPSNKVTEKGKYVELRCDPISGHTALYWYRQSLGQGPEFLIYFQGTGAADDSGLPNDRFFAVRPEGSVSTLKIQRTERGDSAVYLCASSPSRGDGYTFGSGTRLTVV.

The CDR3 bases are TGTGCCAGCAGTTCCCCCGGGACAGGTCTTTTAGGCGGCTACACCTTC. This translates into CASSSPGTGLLGGYTF. This chain connects TRBV6-2 or TRBV6-3 to TRBJ1-2; TRBD1 agrees at 8 bases. Germline CDR1 is MNHEY and CDR2 is SVGEGT. V gave up 4 bases and J gave up 8 bases; unmatched junction bases: 15. The CDR3 sequence is 16 residues long.

The chain uses TRBV19 and TRBJ1-4; the D is unclear. The V end lost 5 bases, the J end lost 0 bases, and 13 bases lay between the germline ends. Looked up from germline, CDR1 is LNHDA and CDR2 is SQIVND (reference sequence). The CDR3 loop spans 16 amino acids. The CDR3 DNA reads as TGTGCCAGTAGTCCCCCTGCCGGTGCAACTAATGAAAAACTGTTTTTT. Encoded protein: CASSPPAGATNEKLFF.

The chain recombines TRBV7-2 with TRBJ2-3; possibly TRBD1 for D (6 bases). Germline CDR1 and CDR2: SGHTA and FQGNSA. Trimming took 2 bases from V and 1 from J, leaving 10 bases between them. CDR3 length equals 15 residues. CDR3 amino acids: CASSLFPGGTDTQYF. The CDR3 region has the DNA TGTGCCAGCAGCTTATTCCCAGGGGGCACAGATACGCAGTATTTT.

The CDR3 nucleotides are TGTGCCAGCAGCTCCCATCAGGGCTCAGATACGCAGTATTTT. Translating gives CASSSHQGSDTQYF. V usage is TRBV28 and J usage is TRBJ2-3, with D perhaps matching TRBD1 (5 bases). The ends were cut back, 6 bases at V and 4 bases at J, with 14 bases in the middle. CDR3 length: 14 amino acids. From germline, CDR1 is MDHEN and CDR2 SYDVKM. Using reference TRBV28 and TRBJ2-3 for the parts outside the CDR3, the full variable domain is DVKVTQSSRYLVKRTGEKVFLECVQDMDHENMFWYRQDPGLGLRLIYFSYDVKMKEKGDIPEGYSVSREKKERFSLILESASTNQTSMYLCASSSHQGSDTQYFGPGTRLTVL.